Below, 8 T cell receptor beta chains from the same sample are listed, as sequenced in a study of blood T cell repertoires in COVID-19. The method was immunoSEQ multiplex PCR; TCRdb's version includes in-frame clones alone and lacks a portion of them. The sample consists of about 240,000 clones, about 86% of them appearing once. The sequencing input was peripheral blood. The source of these receptors is a woman older than 75 with acute or convalescent COVID-19.

The chain is built from TRBV7-9 and TRBJ1-5; weak D call: TRBD1 (5 bases). The CDR3 extends over 14 amino acids. Germline lookup yields CDR1 SEHNR and CDR2 FQNEAQ (reference sequence). The V end lost 5 bases, the J end lost 6 bases, and 14 bases lay between the germline ends. The CDR3 sequence is CASSLPGGGQPQHF. DNA for the CDR3: TGTGCCAGCAGCCTCCCTGGGGGAGGTCAGCCCCAGCATTTT.

V usage is TRBV24-1 and J usage is TRBJ2-5; D possibly corresponds to TRBD2 (6 bases). V was clipped by 4 bases and J by 5 bases, with 16 bases between them. Germline lookup yields CDR1 KGHDR and CDR2 SFDVKD. This CDR3 has 15 residues. CDR3 sequence reads: CATSERDGRSETQYF. CDR3 DNA sequence: TGTGCCACCAGTGAGCGGGACGGCCGCTCGGAGACCCAGTACTTC.

The V and J genes are TRBV7-3 and TRBJ2-2; 10 bases agree with TRBD2. Per germline, CDR1 SGHTA and CDR2 FQGTGA. V gave up 5 bases and J gave up 6 bases; unmatched junction bases: 6. The CDR3 sequence is 15 residues long. This CDR3 reads CASSPSGGAAGELFF. The CDR3 nucleotides read TGTGCCAGCAGCCCCAGCGGGGGGGCCGCCGGGGAGCTGTTTTTT.

The table lists this clone with a count of one. The V and J genes are TRBV7-9 and TRBJ1-4; the match to TRBD1 covers 7 bases. This CDR3 region has 14 residues. Germline V gene data show CDR1 as SEHNR and CDR2 as FQNEAQ (reference sequence). J lost 8 bases, V lost 5 bases, and 8 bases had no gene match. The CDR3 DNA is TGTGCCAGCAGCCCGACAGGGTTCCGGGAAAAACTGTTTTTT. Protein: CASSPTGFREKLFF.

This sequence joins TRBV7-9 and TRBJ2-3, with 10 bases matching TRBD2. The CDR3 consists of 15 residues. CDR1 and CDR2 from the germline V gene are SEHNR and FQNEAQ (reference sequence). V trimming: 4 bases; J trimming: 2 bases; junction bases outside the gene matches: 3. CDR3 in DNA: TGTGCCAGCAGCTCTAGCGGGGGCCACACAGATACGCAGTATTTT. Translating it yields CASSSSGGHTDTQYF.

This clone was seen a single time. This chain links TRBV15 with TRBJ1-5, with D tentatively TRBD1 (6 bases). Between the trimmed V and J ends, which lost 5 bases and 0 bases, there was a span of 20 bases. Germline lookup yields CDR1 LNHNV and CDR2 YYDKDF (reference sequence). The CDR3 extends over 18 amino acids. In DNA form, the CDR3 reads TGTGCCACCAGCCCAGAGTTACAGGGAAGGTATAGCAATCAGCCCCAGCATTTT. It codes for CATSPELQGRYSNQPQHF.

The genes are TRBV6-4 and TRBJ2-2; a weak D match, TRBD1 (5 bases). Trimming removed 10 bases from V and 4 bases from J, with 16 bases in between. Germline assignment: CDR1 MRHNA and CDR2 SNTAGT. This CDR3 has 14 residues. CDR3 coding DNA: TGTGCCACCAGAGAACAGGCGAGCACCGGGGAGCTGTTTTTT. Protein product: CATREQASTGELFF.

The chain uses TRBV6-5 and TRBJ2-5, with 10 bases fitting TRBD1. The germline V gene encodes CDR1 MNHEY and CDR2 SVGAGI. The V segment lost 5 bases and the J segment 5 bases; nucleotides outside the gene matches: 8. The CDR3 totals 15 residues. CDR3 protein: CASSRQGTGEETQYF. The DNA for the CDR3 is TGTGCCAGCAGTCGACAGGGGACAGGGGAGGAGACCCAGTACTTC.